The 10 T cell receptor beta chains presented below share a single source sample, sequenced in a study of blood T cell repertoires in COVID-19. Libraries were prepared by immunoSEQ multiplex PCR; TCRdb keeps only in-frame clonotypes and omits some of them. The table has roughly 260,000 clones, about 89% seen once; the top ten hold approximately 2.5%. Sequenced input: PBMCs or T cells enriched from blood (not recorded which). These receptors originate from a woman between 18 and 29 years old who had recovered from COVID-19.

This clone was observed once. The CDR3 nucleotides read TGTGCCAGCAGCTTAGGCGTCCCCGCAGGGGGAAGCAATCAGCCCCAGCATTTT. Protein sequence: CASSLGVPAGGSNQPQHF. The genes are TRBV13 and TRBJ1-5; 7 positions match TRBD1. In germline, CDR1 is PRHDT, CDR2 FYEKMQ (reference sequence). The CDR3 has 18 residues. V gave up 0 bases and J gave up 1 base; unmatched junction bases: 9.

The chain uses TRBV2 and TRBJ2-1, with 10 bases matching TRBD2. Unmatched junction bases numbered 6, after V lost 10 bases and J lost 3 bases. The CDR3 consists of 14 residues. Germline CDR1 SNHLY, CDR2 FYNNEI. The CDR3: CANPSGGIYNEQFF. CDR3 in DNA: TGTGCCAACCCTAGCGGGGGTATCTACAATGAGCAGTTCTTC.

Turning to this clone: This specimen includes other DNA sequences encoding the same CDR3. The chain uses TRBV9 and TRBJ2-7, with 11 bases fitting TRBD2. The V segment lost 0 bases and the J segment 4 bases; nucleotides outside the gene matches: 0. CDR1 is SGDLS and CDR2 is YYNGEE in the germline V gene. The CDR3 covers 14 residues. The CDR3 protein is CASSVGLAGYEQYF. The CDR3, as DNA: TGTGCCAGCAGCGTAGGACTAGCGGGATACGAGCAGTACTTC.

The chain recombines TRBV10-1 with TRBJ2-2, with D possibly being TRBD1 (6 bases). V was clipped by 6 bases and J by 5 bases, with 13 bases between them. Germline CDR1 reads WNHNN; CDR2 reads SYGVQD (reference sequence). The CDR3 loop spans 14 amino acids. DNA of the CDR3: TGCGCCAGCAGCGGCCCCGGACAGACCGGGGAGCTGTTTTTT. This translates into CASSGPGQTGELFF.

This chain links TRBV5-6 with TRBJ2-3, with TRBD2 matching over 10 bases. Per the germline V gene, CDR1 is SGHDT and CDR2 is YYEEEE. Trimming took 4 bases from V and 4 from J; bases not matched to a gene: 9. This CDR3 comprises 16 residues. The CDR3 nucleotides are TGTGCCAGCAGCAACAAACTAGCGGGGATGGCAGATACGCAGTATTTT. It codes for CASSNKLAGMADTQYF.

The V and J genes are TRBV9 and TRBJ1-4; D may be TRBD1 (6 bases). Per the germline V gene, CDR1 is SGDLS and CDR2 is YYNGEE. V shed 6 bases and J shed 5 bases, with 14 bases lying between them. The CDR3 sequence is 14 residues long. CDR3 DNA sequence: TGTGCCAGCACACCCGGGACACAAAATGAAAAACTGTTTTTT. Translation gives CASTPGTQNEKLFF.

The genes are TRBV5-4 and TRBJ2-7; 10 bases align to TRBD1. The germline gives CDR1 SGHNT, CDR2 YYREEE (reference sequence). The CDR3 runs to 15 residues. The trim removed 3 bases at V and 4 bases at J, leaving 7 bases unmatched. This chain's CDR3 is CASSSAGDRGYEQYF. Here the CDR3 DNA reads TGTGCCAGCAGCTCGGCTGGGGACAGGGGTTACGAGCAGTACTTC.

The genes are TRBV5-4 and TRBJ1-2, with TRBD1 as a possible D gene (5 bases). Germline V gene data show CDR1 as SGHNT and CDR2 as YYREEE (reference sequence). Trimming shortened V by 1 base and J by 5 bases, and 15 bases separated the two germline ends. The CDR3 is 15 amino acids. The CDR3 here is CASSLSGGMGYGYTF. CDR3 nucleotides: TGTGCCAGCAGCTTGAGTGGGGGGATGGGATATGGCTACACCTTC. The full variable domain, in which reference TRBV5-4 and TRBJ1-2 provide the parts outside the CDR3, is ETGVTQSPTHLIKTRGQQVTLRCSSQSGHNTVSWYQQALGQGPQFIFQYYREEENGRGNFPPRFSGLQFPNYSSELNVNALELDDSALYLCASSLSGGMGYGYTFGSGTRLTVV.

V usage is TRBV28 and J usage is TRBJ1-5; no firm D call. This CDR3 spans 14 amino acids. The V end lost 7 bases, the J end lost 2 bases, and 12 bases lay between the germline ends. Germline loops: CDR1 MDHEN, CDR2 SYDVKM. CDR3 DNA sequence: TGTGCCAGCAATCAAAACTTGGGCAATCAGCCCCAGCATTTT. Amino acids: CASNQNLGNQPQHF.

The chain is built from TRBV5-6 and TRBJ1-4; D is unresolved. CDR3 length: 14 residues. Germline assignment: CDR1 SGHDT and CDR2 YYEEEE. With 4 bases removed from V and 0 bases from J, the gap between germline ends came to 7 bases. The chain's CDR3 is CASSMTSTNEKLFF. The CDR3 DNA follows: TGTGCCAGCAGCATGACTTCAACTAATGAAAAACTGTTTTTT. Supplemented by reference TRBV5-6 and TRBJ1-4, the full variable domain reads DAGVTQSPTHLIKTRGQQVTLRCSPKSGHDTVSWYQQALGQGPQFIFQYYEEEERQRGNFPDRFSGHQFPNYSSELNVNALLLGDSALYLCASSMTSTNEKLFFGSGTQLSVL.